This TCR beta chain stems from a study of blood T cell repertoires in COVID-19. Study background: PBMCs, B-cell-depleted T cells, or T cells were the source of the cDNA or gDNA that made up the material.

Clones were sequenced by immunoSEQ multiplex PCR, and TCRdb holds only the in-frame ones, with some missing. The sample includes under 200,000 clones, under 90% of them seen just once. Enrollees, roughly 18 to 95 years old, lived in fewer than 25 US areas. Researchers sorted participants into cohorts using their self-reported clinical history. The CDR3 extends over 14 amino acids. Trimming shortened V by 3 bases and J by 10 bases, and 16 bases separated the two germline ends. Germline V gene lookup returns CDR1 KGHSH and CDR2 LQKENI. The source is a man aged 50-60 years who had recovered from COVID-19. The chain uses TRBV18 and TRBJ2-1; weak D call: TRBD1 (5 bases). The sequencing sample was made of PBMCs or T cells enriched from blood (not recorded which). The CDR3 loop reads CASSPRTYNGEQFF. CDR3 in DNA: TGTGCCAGCTCACCCCGGACATATAACGGAGAGCAGTTCTTC.